Reported below is one T cell receptor beta chain. The record originates from a study of blood T cell repertoires in COVID-19. This CDR3 has 17 residues. The germline V and J ends were trimmed by 6 bases and 2 bases, with 21 bases remaining between them. CDR1 LGHNA and CDR2 YNFKEQ come from the germline V gene. Profiling relied on immunoSEQ multiplex PCR, and the TCRdb table lists in-frame clones only, not all of them. Of approximately 250,000 clones listed, 90% are singletons. This sequence was found in a woman aged 25-40 years with acute COVID-19. Sequenced sample: PBMCs or T cells enriched from blood (not recorded which). The rearrangement joins TRBV4-2 to TRBJ2-3, with D possibly matching TRBD2 (5 bases). CDR3 DNA sequence: TGTGCCAGCAGTCTCCGATTCGTACGGGGAACCACAGATACGCAGTATTTT. Protein sequence: CASSLRFVRGTTDTQYF.